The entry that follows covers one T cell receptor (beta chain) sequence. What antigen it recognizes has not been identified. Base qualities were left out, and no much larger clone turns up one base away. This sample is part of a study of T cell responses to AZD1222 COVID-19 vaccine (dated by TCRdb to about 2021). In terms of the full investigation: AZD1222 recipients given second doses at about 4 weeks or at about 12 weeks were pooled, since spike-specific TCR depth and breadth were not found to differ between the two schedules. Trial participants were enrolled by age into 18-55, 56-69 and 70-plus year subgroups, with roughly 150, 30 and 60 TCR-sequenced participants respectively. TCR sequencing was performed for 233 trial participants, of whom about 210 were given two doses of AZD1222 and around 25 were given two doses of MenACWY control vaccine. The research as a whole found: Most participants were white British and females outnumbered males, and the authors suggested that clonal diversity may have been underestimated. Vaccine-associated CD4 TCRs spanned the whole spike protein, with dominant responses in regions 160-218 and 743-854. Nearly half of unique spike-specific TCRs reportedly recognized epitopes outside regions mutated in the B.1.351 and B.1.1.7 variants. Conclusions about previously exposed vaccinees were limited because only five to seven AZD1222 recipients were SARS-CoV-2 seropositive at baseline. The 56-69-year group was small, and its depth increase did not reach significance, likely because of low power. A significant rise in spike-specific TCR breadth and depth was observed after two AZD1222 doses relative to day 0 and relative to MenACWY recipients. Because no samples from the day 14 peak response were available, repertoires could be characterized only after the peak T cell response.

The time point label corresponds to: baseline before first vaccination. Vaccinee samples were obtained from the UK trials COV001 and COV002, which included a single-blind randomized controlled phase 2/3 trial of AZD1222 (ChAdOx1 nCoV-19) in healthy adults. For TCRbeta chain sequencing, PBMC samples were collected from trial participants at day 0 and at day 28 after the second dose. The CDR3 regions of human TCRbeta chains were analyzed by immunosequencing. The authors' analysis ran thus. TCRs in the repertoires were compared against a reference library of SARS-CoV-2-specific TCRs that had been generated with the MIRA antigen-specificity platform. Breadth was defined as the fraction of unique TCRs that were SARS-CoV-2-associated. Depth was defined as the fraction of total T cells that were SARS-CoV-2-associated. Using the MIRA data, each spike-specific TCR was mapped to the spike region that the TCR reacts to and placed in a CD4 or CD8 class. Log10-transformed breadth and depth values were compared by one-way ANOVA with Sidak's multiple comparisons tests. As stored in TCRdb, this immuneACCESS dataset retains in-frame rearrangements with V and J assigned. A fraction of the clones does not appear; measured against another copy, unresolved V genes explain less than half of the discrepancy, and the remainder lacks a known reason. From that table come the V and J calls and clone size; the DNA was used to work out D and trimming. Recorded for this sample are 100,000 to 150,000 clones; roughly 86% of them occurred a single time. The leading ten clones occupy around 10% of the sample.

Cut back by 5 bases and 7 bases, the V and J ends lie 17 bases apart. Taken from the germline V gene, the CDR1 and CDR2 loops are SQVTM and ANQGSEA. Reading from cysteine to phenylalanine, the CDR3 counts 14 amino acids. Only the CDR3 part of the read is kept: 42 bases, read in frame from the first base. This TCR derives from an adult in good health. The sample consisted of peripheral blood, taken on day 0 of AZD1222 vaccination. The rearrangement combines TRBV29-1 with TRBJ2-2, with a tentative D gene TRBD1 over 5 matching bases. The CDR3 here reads CSVQNHGAGGELFF. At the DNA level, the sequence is TGCAGCGTTCAAAATCATGGGGCCGGCGGGGAGCTGTTTTTT.